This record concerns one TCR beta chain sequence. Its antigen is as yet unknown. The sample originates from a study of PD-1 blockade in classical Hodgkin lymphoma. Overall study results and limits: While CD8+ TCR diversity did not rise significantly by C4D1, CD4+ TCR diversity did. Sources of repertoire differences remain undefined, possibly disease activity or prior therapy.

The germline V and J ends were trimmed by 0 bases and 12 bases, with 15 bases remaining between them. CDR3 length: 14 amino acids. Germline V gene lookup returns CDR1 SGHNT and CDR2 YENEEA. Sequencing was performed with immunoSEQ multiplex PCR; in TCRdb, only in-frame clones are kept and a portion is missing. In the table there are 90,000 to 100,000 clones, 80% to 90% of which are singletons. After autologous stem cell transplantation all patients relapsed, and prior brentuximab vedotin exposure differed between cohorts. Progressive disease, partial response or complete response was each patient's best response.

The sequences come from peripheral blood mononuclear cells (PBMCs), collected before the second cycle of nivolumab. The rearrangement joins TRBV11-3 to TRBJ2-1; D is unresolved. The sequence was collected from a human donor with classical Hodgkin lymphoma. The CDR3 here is CASSLDRDGRRQFF. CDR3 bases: TGTGCCAGCAGCTTAGATCGAGATGGGCGGCGGCAGTTCTTC.